The entry below gives a single TCR beta chain sequence along with its context. No cognate antigen has been identified for it. No base qualities exist here, and no much larger clone lies one base off it. This sample stems from a study of cytomegalovirus exposure and HLA in healthy donors (dated by TCRdb to 2016 to 2017). Regarding the complete study: An earlier analysis of 587 of the donors reported 276 Gb of sequence data and approximately 120 million unique TCR beta sequences obtained from 180 million or so T cells. About 300 gigabases of sequencing data and tens of millions of unique TCR sequences were included in an early release covering about 700 HLA-typed donors. Of the 300 to 500 genotyped donors, over 80% were placed in the genetic ancestry cluster associated with self-reported Caucasian donors. The study aimed to test whether cataloging public T cell receptors could reveal signatures of past pathogen exposure. The study used immunosequencing to profile the T cell repertoires of some 600 subjects and linked those repertoires to cytomegalovirus serostatus. Along with the approximately 700-subject first cohort, a separate validation cohort of around 110 different subjects was used. To predict cytomegalovirus infection status, the study brought together high-throughput TCR immunosequencing, statistical association of individual TCRs with disease status, and machine learning. To study patterns of TCR occurrence, a later analysis re-analyzed previously published TCR beta repertoires from hundreds of donors and added high-resolution HLA genotyping. The later analysis used no new phenotypic data to find candidate immune exposures, relying instead on TCR beta sequences and their occurrence across donors. In an earlier analysis of roughly 600 of the donors, high-throughput TCR beta sequencing was used to judge whether each TCR beta V gene segment behaved as functional or pseudogenic. Alongside the repertoire data, information on donor age, sex, ethnicity and CMV serostatus was compiled. Genome-wide SNP genotypes for about 65% of the 666 donors were used in a later genetic analysis, which treated that subset as a discovery cohort. Every repertoire in the discovery cohort had been generated on one and the same sequencing platform. HLA typing included class I and class II loci at four-digit resolution. The number of donors typed differed by locus, with 629-630 for A, B, C, DRB1 and DQB1, more than 500 for DQA1, 600 to 610 for DPA1, and 400 to 490 for DPB1. Because of strong linkage in the cohort, roughly five DR-DQ haplotypes were treated as single units for association and clustering. On average, 235,054 unique TCR beta nucleotide sequences were sequenced per donor among 350 to 400 genotyped donors of the cohort, with about 19% of those sequences being non-productive.

The receptor library was made with the immunoSEQ multiplex PCR assay. For the multiplex PCR, a mixture combining 60 forward primers for TCR Vbeta segments and 13 reverse primers for TCR Jbeta segments was used. The CDR3 region of rearranged TCR beta genes was amplified from genomic DNA with a multiplex PCR assay. On the Illumina HiSeq System, the amplified TCR beta libraries were sequenced as 87-base-pair reads. The study's own analysis went as follows. In a later analysis, roughly 80 million unique TCR beta chains were counted across the approximately 640 repertoires, and roughly 11 million of these chains were shared by at least two donors. A nearest-neighbor algorithm error-corrected the raw reads and collapsed the reads into unique sequences, merging closely related sequences to remove PCR and sequencing errors. V, D and J gene segments were assigned by aligning CDR3 sequences to IMGT reference sequences. Each retained sequence needed at least a six-nucleotide match to both a V gene segment and a J gene segment. A rearrangement was called productive if the CDR3 had no stop codons and remained in frame with V and J, and every other rearrangement was called non-productive. Following IMGT convention, CDR3 was defined as the stretch from the second conserved V-encoded cysteine up to the conserved J-encoded phenylalanine. In an earlier analysis of roughly 580 of the donors, sequences lacking an unambiguous match to a single V gene segment were excluded. An earlier analysis of fewer than 750 of the donors called V segments functional above 56.7% productive rearrangements and segregating when the between-donor standard deviation exceeded 5%. A statistical classification framework was developed to diagnose cytomegalovirus status using the catalog of TCR beta chain sequences. In a later analysis, V and J genes were assigned by comparing TCR nucleotide sequences against IMGT/GENE-DB human TR gene sequences. The TCRdist pipeline was used in a later analysis to assign CDR3 sequences and most-parsimonious VDJ recombination scenarios. In a later analysis, every TCR beta chain was defined by the combination of its CDR3 amino acid sequence and its V-gene family, and reads without a unique V-gene family were dropped. A later analysis removed nearly 600 highly shared, low-generation-probability nucleotide sequences to deal with suspected cross-contamination and a sequencing artifact. In a later analysis, a clonal expansion index was calculated for each public chain from normalized within-repertoire ranks of inferred template counts. Generation probabilities in a later analysis came from a VDJ recombination model fitted to out-of-frame rearrangements, and those results were checked against IGoR. In a later analysis, TCR-TCR, TCR-HLA and TCR-CMV co-occurrence was scored with hypergeometric tests, and a repertoire-size bias correction was applied to TCR pairs. A later analysis estimated false discovery rates by permuting HLA or CMV assignments 20 times. In a later analysis, co-occurring TCRs were grouped using DBSCAN, with TCRdist sequence similarity added in when clustering inside HLA-allele-positive subsets. Repertoires with fewer than 30,000 or more than 120,000 public chains, plus five repertoires with anomalous nucleotide sharing, were excluded from co-occurrence clustering. Held by TCRdb, this immuneACCESS table contains in-frame sequences only and omits some clones. Under half of the omission traces to an unresolved V gene where checked; the cause of the rest is unknown. That table is the source of V, J and clone size, and D and trimming were worked out from the DNA. The sample contains 58,000 or so clones, over 60% of them found a single time. Clones ranked in the top ten supply approximately 25% of the sample.

Beyond this particular receptor, the publication reports: The earlier analysis of almost 600 of the donors excluded seventeen rarely observed V segments, including chromosome 9 orphons, because counts were too low. It was suggested by the authors that the approach could potentially be generalized to other disease states and immunological phenotypes. When HLA alleles, especially DR and DQ, strongly co-occurred, attributing TCR associations to individual alleles was difficult. In a later analysis, HLA-associated TCR beta chains were found to be more clonally expanded and to have lower generation probabilities than equally common non-associated chains. Three of the identified cytomegalovirus-associated TCR beta chains were confirmed in vitro to be specific for cytomegalovirus antigens. Compared with the roughly 710-donor mean, donors in an Asian-associated ancestry cluster had fewer N-insertions in productive TCRs, according to a later genetic analysis. At a false discovery rate of 0.05, a later analysis linked roughly 17,000 TCR beta sequences to specific HLA alleles. The cohort was sequenced for TCR beta chains only, and without alpha or paired-chain data the features that could be detected were limited. Roughly uniform sequencing depth across donors was assumed in presence/absence analyses, although this assumption may not hold. The study gave a list of some 150 TCR beta chains associated with cytomegalovirus. According to a later analysis, most CMV-associated TCR beta chains appeared to be HLA-restricted, and the HLA associations seemed to be driven largely by CMV exposure. In a later analysis, TCR association rates were found to vary across HLA loci, with the most associated TCRs seen for DRB1 alleles and the fewest for HLA-C alleles. The sequencing pipeline was judged likely to have produced a cluster of highly shared sequence variants as a technical artifact. A further reported finding was that TCR beta sequences accurately predicted the HLA-A and HLA-B alleles for most subjects in the first cohort. Because the 87-base-pair reads could not distinguish some IMGT-functional V segments, including TRBV6-2 and TRBV6-3, those segments were excluded. Linkage disequilibrium might explain the correlated functional status among segregating V segments, but an unknown experimental factor could not be excluded. In an earlier analysis of approximately 590 of the donors, most TCR beta V segments were observed in productive rearrangements about 90% or about 30% of the time, broadly matching IMGT annotations. The classifier was reported to diagnose cytomegalovirus status with high specificity and sensitivity in both the original cohort and the validation cohort. According to a later analysis, parvovirus B19, influenza, CMV and Epstein-Barr virus appeared linked to several top co-occurrence clusters. In a later genetic analysis, a missense DCLRE1C variant was associated with V-gene and J-gene trimming of TCR beta chains, and the association was replicated in an independent cohort. HLA typing was unavailable for some donors at each locus, so association tests used only the typed subset. Most TCR sequences were seen in very few donors, while some public TCRs were found in many individuals. CMV serostatus was the only immune exposure information available for the cohort.

The cohort comprised some 700 healthy bone marrow donors. Cohort members were all nominally healthy when sampled, although unrecorded immune exposures were likely present. The donor was CMV seropositive and was included in the group of some 290 seropositive cohort members. A peripheral blood sample was provided by each donor, and peripheral blood mononuclear cells were used for TCR beta sequencing. The Qiagen DNeasy Blood Extraction Kit was used to extract genomic DNA from the blood cell samples. The germline V gene (reference sequence) supplies CDR1 LNHDA and CDR2 SQIVND. Reading from cysteine to phenylalanine, the CDR3 counts 15 amino acids. The DNA shown is the 45-base CDR3, in frame from base 1. V lost 5 bases and J lost 1 base, and the count of bases not matched to a germline gene is 5.

This TCR was recovered from a man aged 50-59 years in good health and CMV-seropositive. Recombination linked TRBV19 to TRBJ1-1; 9 central nucleotides agree with TRBD1. Specimen: PBMCs. The nucleotide sequence is TGTGCCAGTAGTCTAACAGGGGGCGAGAACACTGAAGCTTTCTTT. This translates into CASSLTGGENTEAFF.